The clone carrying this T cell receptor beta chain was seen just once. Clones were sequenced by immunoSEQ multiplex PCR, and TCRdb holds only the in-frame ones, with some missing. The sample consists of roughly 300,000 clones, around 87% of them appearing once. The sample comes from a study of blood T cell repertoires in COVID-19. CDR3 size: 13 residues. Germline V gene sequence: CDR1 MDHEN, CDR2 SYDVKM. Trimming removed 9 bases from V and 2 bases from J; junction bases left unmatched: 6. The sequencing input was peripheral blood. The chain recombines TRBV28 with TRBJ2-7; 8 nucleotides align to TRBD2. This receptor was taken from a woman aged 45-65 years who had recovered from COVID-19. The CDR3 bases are TGTGCCAGTAGCGGGGCCATGGCCTACGAGCAGTACTTC. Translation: CASSGAMAYEQYF. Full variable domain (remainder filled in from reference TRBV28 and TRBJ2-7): DVKVTQSSRYLVKRTGEKVFLECVQDMDHENMFWYRQDPGLGLRLIYFSYDVKMKEKGDIPEGYSVSREKKERFSLILESASTNQTSMYLCASSGAMAYEQYFGPGTRLTVT.